This T cell receptor (beta chain) is drawn from a study of cytomegalovirus exposure and HLA in healthy donors (dated 2017 in TCRdb). Broadly, across the study: In an earlier analysis of 587 of the donors, 276 Gb of sequence data and 117 million unique TCR beta sequences from about 179 million T cells were reported. Approximately 300 gigabases of sequencing data and around 85 million unique TCR sequences made up an early release that covered 500 to 650 HLA-typed donors. The genetic ancestry cluster associated with self-reported Caucasian donors included 65% to 90% of the approximately 400 genotyped donors. The study aimed to test whether cataloging public T cell receptors could reveal signatures of past pathogen exposure. The T cell repertoires of several hundred subjects were profiled by immunosequencing and related to cytomegalovirus serostatus. Besides the first cohort of roughly 700 subjects, a separate validation cohort made up of 90 to 150 different subjects was used. To predict cytomegalovirus infection status, the study brought together high-throughput TCR immunosequencing, statistical association of individual TCRs with disease status, and machine learning. A later analysis re-analyzed previously published TCR beta repertoires from several hundred donors and added high-resolution HLA genotyping to study TCR occurrence patterns. The later analysis used no new phenotypic data to find candidate immune exposures, relying instead on TCR beta sequences and their occurrence across donors. An earlier analysis of around 580 of the donors used high-throughput TCR beta sequencing to judge whether each TCR beta V gene segment behaved as functional or pseudogenic. Donor age, sex, ethnicity and CMV serostatus were compiled alongside the repertoire data. A later genetic analysis took genome-wide SNP genotypes for 398 of the 666 donors and used that subset as a discovery cohort. All discovery cohort repertoires had been generated using a single sequencing platform. Class I and class II HLA loci were covered by the typing at four-digit resolution. Typing coverage varied by locus: roughly 620-640 donors for A, B, C, DRB1 and DQB1; 500 to 550 for DQA1; 606 for DPA1; under 490 for DPB1. A few DR-DQ haplotypes were treated as single units for association and clustering because of strong linkage in the cohort. Among some 410 genotyped donors of the cohort, an average of 235,054 unique TCR beta nucleotide sequences were sequenced per donor, roughly a sixth of them non-productive. The investigation overall reported the following: In an earlier analysis of more than 500 of the donors, most TCR beta V segments appeared in productive rearrangements about 90% or about 30% of the time, broadly matching IMGT annotations. Some IMGT-functional V segments, including TRBV6-2 and TRBV6-3, could not be distinguished by the 87-base-pair reads and were therefore excluded. A later genetic analysis reported fewer N-insertions in productive TCRs among donors in an Asian-associated ancestry cluster than the roughly 640-donor mean. Because counts were too low, seventeen rarely observed V segments, including chromosome 9 orphons, were excluded from the earlier analysis of about 500 of the donors. Only TCR beta chains were sequenced in this cohort, and the absence of alpha or paired-chain data limited detectable features. Presence/absence analyses assumed roughly uniform sequencing depth across donors, an assumption that may not hold. In a later analysis, HLA-associated TCR beta chains were found to be more clonally expanded and to have lower generation probabilities than equally common non-associated chains. Strong co-occurrence of HLA alleles, especially DR and DQ, made assigning TCR associations to individual alleles difficult. The authors suggested that the approach could potentially be extended to other disease states and immunological phenotypes. A further reported finding was that TCR beta sequences accurately predicted the HLA-A and HLA-B alleles for most subjects in the first cohort. In the study, 164 TCR beta chains were listed as associated with cytomegalovirus. Because some donors lacked HLA typing at each locus, the association tests relied only on the typed subset. Correlated functional status among segregating V segments might reflect linkage disequilibrium, but an unknown experimental factor could not be ruled out. Immune exposure information for the cohort was limited to CMV serostatus. A later analysis associated 15,000 to 20,000 TCR beta sequences with specific HLA alleles at a false discovery rate of 0.05. In vitro tests confirmed that three of the cytomegalovirus-associated TCR beta chains recognize cytomegalovirus antigens. In a later analysis, the rate of TCR association differed among HLA loci, with DRB1 alleles having the most associated TCRs and HLA-C alleles having the fewest. An association between a missense DCLRE1C variant and V-gene and J-gene trimming of TCR beta chains was found in a later genetic analysis and replicated in an independent cohort. The classifier was reported to diagnose cytomegalovirus status with high specificity and sensitivity in both the original and validation cohorts. While some public TCRs were present in many individuals, most TCR sequences turned up only very rarely across donors. Most CMV-associated TCR beta chains appeared to be HLA-restricted in a later analysis, and the HLA associations seemed to be driven largely by CMV exposure. Several of the top co-occurrence clusters appeared to be linked to parvovirus B19, influenza, CMV and Epstein-Barr virus, according to a later analysis. The sequencing pipeline was judged likely to have produced a cluster of highly shared sequence variants as a technical artifact.

Based on the germline V gene, the CDR1 and CDR2 sequences are SGHRS and YFSETQ. Trimming leaves V shorter by 4 bases and J shorter by 3 bases, with the junction holding 9 bases beyond the gene matches. The CDR3 sequence holds 16 residues, the cysteine and phenylalanine included. The retained sequence is limited to the CDR3, 48 bases, with the frame set at the first base. Receptor libraries were prepared by the immunoSEQ multiplex PCR assay. For the multiplex PCR, a mixture combining 60 forward primers for TCR Vbeta segments and 13 reverse primers for TCR Jbeta segments was used. A multiplex PCR assay on genomic DNA amplified the CDR3 region of rearranged TCR beta genes. The Illumina HiSeq System was used to sequence the amplified TCR beta libraries as 87-base-pair reads. As for how the authors treated the data: A later analysis counted tens of millions of unique TCR beta chains across the approximately 700 repertoires, and 9.5 million to 11 million of these chains were shared by at least two donors. Raw reads were error-corrected and collapsed into unique sequences by a nearest-neighbor algorithm in which closely related sequences were merged to remove PCR and sequencing errors. To assign V, D and J gene segments, CDR3 sequences were aligned to IMGT reference sequences. For a sequence to be retained, a match of at least six nucleotides was required to both a V gene segment and a J gene segment. Rearrangements were classified as productive when the CDR3 lacked stop codons and remained in frame with V and J, and all other rearrangements were classified as non-productive. Following IMGT convention, CDR3 was defined as the stretch from the second conserved V-encoded cysteine to the conserved J-encoded phenylalanine. Sequences without an unambiguous match to a single V gene segment were excluded from the earlier analysis of 587 of the donors. In an earlier analysis of approximately 550 of the donors, V segments were called functional above 56.7% productive rearrangements and were called segregating when the between-donor standard deviation exceeded 5%. To diagnose cytomegalovirus status from the catalog of TCR beta chain sequences, a statistical classification framework was built. In a later analysis, V and J genes were assigned by comparing TCR nucleotide sequences against IMGT/GENE-DB human TR gene sequences. The TCRdist pipeline was used in a later analysis to assign CDR3 sequences and most-parsimonious VDJ recombination scenarios. In a later analysis, each TCR beta chain was defined by its CDR3 amino acid sequence together with its V-gene family, and reads without a unique V-gene family were excluded. To address suspected cross-contamination and a sequencing artifact, a later analysis removed 592 highly shared, low-generation-probability nucleotide sequences. In a later analysis, a clonal expansion index for each public chain was calculated from normalized within-repertoire ranks of inferred template counts. Generation probabilities in a later analysis came from a VDJ recombination model fitted to out-of-frame rearrangements, and those results were checked against IGoR. Hypergeometric tests were used in a later analysis to score TCR-TCR, TCR-HLA and TCR-CMV co-occurrence, with a repertoire-size bias correction applied to the TCR pairs. To estimate false discovery rates, a later analysis permuted the HLA or CMV assignments 20 times. In a later analysis, co-occurring TCRs were grouped using DBSCAN, and TCRdist sequence similarity was added for clustering within HLA-allele-positive subsets. Repertoires with fewer than 30,000 or more than 120,000 public chains, plus five repertoires with anomalous nucleotide sharing, were excluded from co-occurrence clustering. In TCRdb, the immuneACCESS table is reduced to in-frame sequences with V and J assigned. These tables do not hold every clone; where another copy was compared, an unresolved V gene accounts for under half, and the others remain unexplained. The V and J calls and clone size are taken from that table; D and trimming were inferred from the DNA. The sample records 150,000 to 250,000 clones, roughly 80% of which are singletons. In total, the top ten clones hold around 6.3% of the sample.

The cohort was made up of around 720 healthy bone marrow donors. Cohort members were all nominally healthy when sampled, although unrecorded immune exposures were likely present. The donor tested CMV seropositive and was one of the 289 seropositive cohort members. A peripheral blood sample was collected from each donor, and TCR beta sequencing was performed on peripheral blood mononuclear cells. The Qiagen DNeasy Blood Extraction Kit was used to extract genomic DNA from the blood cell samples. A remark on this clone: Its antigen is unknown. The sample holds no much larger clone one base away, and base qualities are not on file.

Material: PBMCs. Recombination connected TRBV5-1 to TRBJ2-3, with 9 bases aligning to TRBD2. The source of this sequence is a woman aged 45-65 years in good health and CMV-seropositive. The CDR3 in this case is CASSVSGLAGTDTQYF. The sequenced DNA: TGCGCCAGCAGCGTATCGGGACTAGCTGGGACAGATACGCAGTATTTT. The variable domain in full, with residues beyond the CDR3 obtained from the reference TRBV5-1 and TRBJ2-3 genes, is KAGVTQTPRYLIKTRGQQVTLSCSPISGHRSVSWYQQTPGQGLQFLFEYFSETQRNKGNFPGRFSGRQFSNSRSEMNVSTLELGDSALYLCASSVSGLAGTDTQYFGPGTRLTVL.